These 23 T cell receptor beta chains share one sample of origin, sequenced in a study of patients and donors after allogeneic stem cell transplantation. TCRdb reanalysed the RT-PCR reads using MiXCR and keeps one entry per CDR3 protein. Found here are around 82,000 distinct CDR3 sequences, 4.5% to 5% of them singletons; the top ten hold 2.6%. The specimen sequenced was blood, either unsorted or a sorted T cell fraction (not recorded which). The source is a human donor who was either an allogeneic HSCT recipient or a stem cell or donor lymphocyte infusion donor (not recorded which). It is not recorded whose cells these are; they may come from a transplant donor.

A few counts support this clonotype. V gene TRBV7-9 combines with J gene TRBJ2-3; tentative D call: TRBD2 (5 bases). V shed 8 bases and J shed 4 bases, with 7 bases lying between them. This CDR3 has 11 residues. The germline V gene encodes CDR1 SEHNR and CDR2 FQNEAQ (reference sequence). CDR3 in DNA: TGTGCCAGCGGGAGTGCAGATACGCAGTATTTT. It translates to CASGSADTQYF.

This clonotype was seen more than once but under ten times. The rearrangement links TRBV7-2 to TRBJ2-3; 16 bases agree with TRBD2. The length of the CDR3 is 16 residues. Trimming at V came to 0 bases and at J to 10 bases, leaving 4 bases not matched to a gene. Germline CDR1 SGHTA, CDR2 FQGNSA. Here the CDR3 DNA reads TGTGCCAGCAGCTTAGCGGGACTAGCGGGAGGGGATGCGCAGTATTTT. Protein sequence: CASSLAGLAGGDAQYF.

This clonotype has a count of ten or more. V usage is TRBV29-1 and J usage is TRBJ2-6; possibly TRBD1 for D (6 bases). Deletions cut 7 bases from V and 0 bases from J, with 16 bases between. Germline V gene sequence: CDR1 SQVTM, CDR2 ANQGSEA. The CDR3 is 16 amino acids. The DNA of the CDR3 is TGCAGCGCGTTCCGGGACACCGACTCTGGGGCCAACGTCCTGACTTTC. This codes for CSAFRDTDSGANVLTF.

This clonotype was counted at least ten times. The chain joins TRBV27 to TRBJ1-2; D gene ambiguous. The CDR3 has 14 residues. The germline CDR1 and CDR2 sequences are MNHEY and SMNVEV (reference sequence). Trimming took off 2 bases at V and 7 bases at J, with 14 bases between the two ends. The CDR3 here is CASSLRVPGGGYTF. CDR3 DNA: TGTGCCAGCAGTTTAAGGGTCCCGGGAGGTGGCTACACCTTC.

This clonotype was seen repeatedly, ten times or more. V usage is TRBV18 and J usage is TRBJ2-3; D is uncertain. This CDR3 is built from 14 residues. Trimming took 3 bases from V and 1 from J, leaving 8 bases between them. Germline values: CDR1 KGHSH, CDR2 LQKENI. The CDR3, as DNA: TGTGCCAGCTCACCGGGCGGAGGCACAGATACGCAGTATTTT. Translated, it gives CASSPGGGTDTQYF. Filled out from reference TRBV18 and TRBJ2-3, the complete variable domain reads NAGVMQNPRHLVRRRGQEARLRCSPMKGHSHVYWYRQLPEEGLKFMVYLQKENIIDESGMPKERFSAEFPKEGPSILRIQQVVRGDSAAYFCASSPGGGTDTQYFGPGTRLTVL.

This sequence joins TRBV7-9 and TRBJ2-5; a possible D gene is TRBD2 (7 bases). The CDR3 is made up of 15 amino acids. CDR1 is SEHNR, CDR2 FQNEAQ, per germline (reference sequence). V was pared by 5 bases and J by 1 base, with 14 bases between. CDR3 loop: CASSPMGGRQETQYF. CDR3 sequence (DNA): TGTGCCAGCAGCCCCATGGGGGGGCGCCAAGAGACCCAGTACTTC.

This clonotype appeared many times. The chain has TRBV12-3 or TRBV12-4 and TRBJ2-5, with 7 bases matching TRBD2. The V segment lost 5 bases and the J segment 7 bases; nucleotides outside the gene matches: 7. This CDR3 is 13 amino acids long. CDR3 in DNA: TGTGCCAGCAGTCCTTCGGGGGGACGGACCCAGTACTTC. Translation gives CASSPSGGRTQYF.

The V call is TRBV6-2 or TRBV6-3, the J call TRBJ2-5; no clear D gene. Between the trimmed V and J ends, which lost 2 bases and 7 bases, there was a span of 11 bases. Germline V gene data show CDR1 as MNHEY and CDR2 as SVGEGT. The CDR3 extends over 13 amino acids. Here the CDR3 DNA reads TGTGCCAGCAGTTACCGCCGCGAAGGGACCCAGTACTTC. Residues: CASSYRREGTQYF.

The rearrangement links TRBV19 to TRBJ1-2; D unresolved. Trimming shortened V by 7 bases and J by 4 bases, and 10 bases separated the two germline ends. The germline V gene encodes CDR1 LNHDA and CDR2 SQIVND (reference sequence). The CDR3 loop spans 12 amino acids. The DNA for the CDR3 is TGTGCCAGTACCACGCCCGGCTATGGCTACACCTTC. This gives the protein CASTTPGYGYTF.

DNA for the CDR3: TGTGCCAGCAGCGACTTTCCCGGGTCTCAAGAGACCCAGTACTTC. Amino acid sequence: CASSDFPGSQETQYF. The chain has TRBV5-4 and TRBJ2-5; D is uncertain. Germline V gene sequence: CDR1 SGHNT, CDR2 YYREEE (reference sequence). V shed 4 bases and J shed 2 bases, with 15 bases lying between them. The CDR3 consists of 15 residues. The full variable domain, with the rest looked up from reference TRBV5-4 and TRBJ2-5, is ETGVTQSPTHLIKTRGQQVTLRCSSQSGHNTVSWYQQALGQGPQFIFQYYREEENGRGNFPPRFSGLQFPNYSSELNVNALELDDSALYLCASSDFPGSQETQYFGPGTRLLVL.

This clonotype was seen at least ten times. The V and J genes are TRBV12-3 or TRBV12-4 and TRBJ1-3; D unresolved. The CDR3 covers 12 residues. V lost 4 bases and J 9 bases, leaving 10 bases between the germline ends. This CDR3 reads CASSSAATTIYF. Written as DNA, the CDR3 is TGTGCCAGCAGTTCGGCGGCGACCACCATATATTTT.

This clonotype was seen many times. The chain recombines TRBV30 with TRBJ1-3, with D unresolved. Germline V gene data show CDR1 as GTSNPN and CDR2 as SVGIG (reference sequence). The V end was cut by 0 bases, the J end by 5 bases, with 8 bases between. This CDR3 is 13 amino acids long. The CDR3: CAWSVNGRNTIYF. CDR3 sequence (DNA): TGTGCCTGGAGTGTTAATGGGAGAAACACCATATATTTT.

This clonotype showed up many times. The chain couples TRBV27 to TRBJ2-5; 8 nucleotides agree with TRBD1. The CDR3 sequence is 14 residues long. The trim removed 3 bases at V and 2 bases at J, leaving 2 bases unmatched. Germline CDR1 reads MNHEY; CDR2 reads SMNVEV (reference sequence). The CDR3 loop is CASSFNRGQETQYF. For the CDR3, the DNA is TGTGCCAGCAGTTTCAACAGGGGGCAAGAGACCCAGTACTTC.

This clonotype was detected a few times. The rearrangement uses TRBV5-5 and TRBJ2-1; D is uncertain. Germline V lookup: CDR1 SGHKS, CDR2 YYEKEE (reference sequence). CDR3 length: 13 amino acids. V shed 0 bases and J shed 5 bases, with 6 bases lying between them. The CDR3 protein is CASSLGTHNEQFF. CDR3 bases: TGTGCCAGCAGCTTGGGTACTCACAATGAGCAGTTCTTC.

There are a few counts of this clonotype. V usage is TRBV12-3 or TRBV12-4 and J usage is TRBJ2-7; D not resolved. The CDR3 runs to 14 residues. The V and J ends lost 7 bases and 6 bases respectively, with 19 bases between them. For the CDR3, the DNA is TGTGCCAGCACCTTCCCCGGGCGGCCAAGCGAGCAGTACTTC. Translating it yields CASTFPGRPSEQYF.

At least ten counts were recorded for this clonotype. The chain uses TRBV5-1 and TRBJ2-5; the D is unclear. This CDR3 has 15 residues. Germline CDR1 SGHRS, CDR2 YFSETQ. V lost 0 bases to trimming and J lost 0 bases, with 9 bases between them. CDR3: CASSLEPSYQETQYF. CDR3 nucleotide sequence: TGCGCCAGCAGCTTGGAGCCATCATACCAAGAGACCCAGTACTTC.

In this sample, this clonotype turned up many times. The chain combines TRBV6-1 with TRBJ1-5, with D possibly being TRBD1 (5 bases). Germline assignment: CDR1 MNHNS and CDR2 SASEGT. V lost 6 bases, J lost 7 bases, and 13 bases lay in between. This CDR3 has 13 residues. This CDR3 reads CASRPNRGQPQHF. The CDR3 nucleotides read TGTGCCAGCAGGCCTAATAGGGGACAGCCCCAGCATTTT.

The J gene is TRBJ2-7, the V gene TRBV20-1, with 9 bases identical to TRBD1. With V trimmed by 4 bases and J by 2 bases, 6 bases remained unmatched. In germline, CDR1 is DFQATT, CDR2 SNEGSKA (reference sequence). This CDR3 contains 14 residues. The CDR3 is CSAMDRGLTYEQYF. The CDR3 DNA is TGCAGTGCTATGGACAGGGGATTAACCTACGAGCAGTACTTC.

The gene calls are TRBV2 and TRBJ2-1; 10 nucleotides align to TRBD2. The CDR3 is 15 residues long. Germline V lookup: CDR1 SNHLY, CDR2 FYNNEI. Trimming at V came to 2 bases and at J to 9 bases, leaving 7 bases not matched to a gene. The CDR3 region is CASSESGTSDSEQFF. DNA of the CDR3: TGTGCCAGCAGTGAAAGTGGGACTAGCGATAGTGAGCAGTTCTTC.

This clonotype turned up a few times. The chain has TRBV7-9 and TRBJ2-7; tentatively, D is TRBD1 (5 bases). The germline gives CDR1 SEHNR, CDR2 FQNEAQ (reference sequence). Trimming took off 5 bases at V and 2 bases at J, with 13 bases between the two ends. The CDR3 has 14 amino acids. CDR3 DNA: TGTGCCAGCAGCCCTAACAGGAAACCCTACGAGCAGTACTTC. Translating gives CASSPNRKPYEQYF.

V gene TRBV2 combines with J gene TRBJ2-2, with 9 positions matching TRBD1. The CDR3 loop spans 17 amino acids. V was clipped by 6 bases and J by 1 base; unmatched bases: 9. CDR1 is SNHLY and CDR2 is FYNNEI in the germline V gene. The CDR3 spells CASSATGGGGNTGELFF. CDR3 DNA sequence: TGTGCCAGCAGCGCTACAGGGGGCGGGGGGAACACCGGGGAGCTGTTTTTT.

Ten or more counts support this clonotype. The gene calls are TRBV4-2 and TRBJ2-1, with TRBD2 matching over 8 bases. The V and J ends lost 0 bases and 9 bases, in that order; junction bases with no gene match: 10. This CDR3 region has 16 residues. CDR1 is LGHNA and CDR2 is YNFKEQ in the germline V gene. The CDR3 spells CASSQEGAGGSGEQFF. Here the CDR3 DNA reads TGTGCCAGCAGCCAAGAAGGGGCGGGAGGAAGTGGTGAGCAGTTCTTC.

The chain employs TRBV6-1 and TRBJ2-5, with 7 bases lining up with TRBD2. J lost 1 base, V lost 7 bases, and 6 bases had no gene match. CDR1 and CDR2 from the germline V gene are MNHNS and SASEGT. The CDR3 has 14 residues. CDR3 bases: TGTGCCAGCATGGGTGGGAGGGCCCAAGAGACCCAGTACTTC. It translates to CASMGGRAQETQYF.